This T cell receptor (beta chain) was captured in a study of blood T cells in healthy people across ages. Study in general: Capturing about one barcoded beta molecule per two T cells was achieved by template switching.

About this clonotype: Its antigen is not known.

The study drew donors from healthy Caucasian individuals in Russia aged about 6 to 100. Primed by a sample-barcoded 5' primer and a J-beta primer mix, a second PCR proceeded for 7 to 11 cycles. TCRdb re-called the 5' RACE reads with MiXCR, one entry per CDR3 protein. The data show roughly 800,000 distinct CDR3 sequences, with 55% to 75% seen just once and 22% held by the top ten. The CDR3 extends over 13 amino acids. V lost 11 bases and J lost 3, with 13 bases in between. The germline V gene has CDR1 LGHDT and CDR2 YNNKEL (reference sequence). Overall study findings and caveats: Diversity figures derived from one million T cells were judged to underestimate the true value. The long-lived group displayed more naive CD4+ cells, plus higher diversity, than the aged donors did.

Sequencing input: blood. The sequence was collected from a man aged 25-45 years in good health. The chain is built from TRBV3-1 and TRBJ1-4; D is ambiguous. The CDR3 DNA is TGTGCCTGCACGACTGGGGCTAATGAAAAACTGTTTTTT. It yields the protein CACTTGANEKLFF.